This T cell receptor (beta chain) was identified in a study of OX40 agonist ivuxolimab in advanced cancers. At the level of the study: Of mixed ages from about 23 to 90 and averaging 60 years, the group was 65% to 85% male. Prior anti-PD-1, anti-PD-L1 or anti-CTLA-4 therapy did not bar entry, and approximately 43% had some.

V was pared by 3 bases and J by 5 bases, with 10 bases between. Germline CDR1 and CDR2: MNHEY and SMNVEV (reference sequence). The CDR3 spans 13 residues. Autoimmune disease history or systemic immunosuppression meant exclusion. Method: immunoSEQ multiplex PCR; TCRdb's copy keeps in-frame clones and lacks some. Seen here are about 76,000 clones, around 90% observed once, and the top ten hold 2.5%. The chain employs TRBV27 and TRBJ1-1; D ambiguous. The TCR was taken from an adult with an advanced solid tumor such as melanoma, head and neck, liver or kidney cancer. Sample: CD4+ or CD8+ T cells sorted from blood, taken in a trial of the OX40 agonist ivuxolimab. This CDR3 reads CASSLWERTEAFF. The CDR3 region has the DNA TGTGCCAGCAGTTTGTGGGAAAGGACTGAAGCTTTCTTT.